A single sample gave rise to the 3 T cell receptor beta chains below, sequenced in a study of blood T cells in healthy people across ages. Primed by a sample-barcoded 5' primer and a J-beta primer mix, a second PCR proceeded for 7 to 11 cycles. One entry per CDR3 protein, called by TCRdb with MiXCR from the 5' RACE reads. Of around 1,500,000 distinct CDR3 sequences in the sample, 35% to 45% were seen once. Input material: blood. The receptors were gathered from a woman younger than 30 in good health.

This chain connects TRBV9 to TRBJ2-1, with D perhaps given as TRBD1 or TRBD2 (5 bases each). The CDR3 consists of 17 residues. Trimming removed 0 bases from V and 6 bases from J, with 19 bases in between. Germline V gene data show CDR1 as SGDLS and CDR2 as YYNGEE. The CDR3 DNA follows: TGTGCCAGCAGCGTAGGTCCCGTAGCGTCTGGGGGCAATGAGCAGTTCTTC. Translated, it gives CASSVGPVASGGNEQFF. Full variable domain (outside the CDR3, taken from reference TRBV9 and TRBJ2-1): DSGVTQTPKHLITATGQRVTLRCSPRSGDLSVYWYQQSLDQGLQFLIQYYNGEERAKGNILERFSAQQFPDLHSELNLSSLELGDSALYFCASSVGPVASGGNEQFFGPGTRLTVL.

V and J are TRBV27 and TRBJ1-2; possibly TRBD1 for D (5 bases). Between the trimmed V and J ends, which lost 4 bases and 3 bases, there was a span of 9 bases. This CDR3 spans 13 amino acids. CDR1 is MNHEY, CDR2 SMNVEV, per germline (reference sequence). The CDR3 spells CASSSGRYYGYTF. The CDR3 region has the DNA TGTGCCAGCAGTTCGGGACGATACTATGGCTACACCTTC.

The chain is built from TRBV6-1 and TRBJ2-2; 9 positions agree with TRBD2. The germline V gene encodes CDR1 MNHNS and CDR2 SASEGT. The length of the CDR3 is 15 residues. Trimming removed 2 bases from V and 6 bases from J; junction bases left unmatched: 4. CDR3 sequence (DNA): TGTGCCAGCAGTGAATGGACTAGCGTCCCCGGGGAGCTGTTTTTT. The encoded protein is CASSEWTSVPGELFF.